This record looks at one TCR beta chain sequence and its context. In the original analysis: Estimation of nucleated cell counts relied on the amplification of reference gene primers. TCRdb keeps only in-frame clones here, not all; method: immunoSEQ multiplex PCR. The V and J calls and clone size come from that table; D and trimming were worked out from the DNA. The sample holds about 74,000 clones, around nine tenths seen once. The data belong to a study of blood T cell repertoires in COVID-19. Trimming at V came to 2 bases and at J to 4 bases, leaving 3 bases not matched to a gene. Germline V CDR1 and CDR2: MRHNA, SNTAGT. This CDR3 contains 14 residues.

The receptor comes from a human donor in a cohort sampled during active COVID-19. Sequences were obtained from peripheral blood. V gene TRBV6-4 combines with J gene TRBJ2-3, with 7 bases identical to TRBD2. For the CDR3, the DNA is TGTGCCAGCAGTGACGGGGGGGGAGCAGATACGCAGTATTTT. Protein: CASSDGGGADTQYF.